Below, 9 T cell receptor beta chains from the same sample are listed, as sequenced in a study of beta chain features in type 1 diabetes. The whole isolated RNA underwent reverse transcription, so sequencing captured expressed TCRB transcripts. Some clones are missing from TCRdb's copy, which holds only in-frame ones; the method was immunoSEQ multiplex PCR. Of over 120,000 clones listed, 8.5% to 12% were seen once; the top ten hold approximately 1.3%. What was sequenced was naive CD4+ T cells from blood. The source of these receptors is a man in his late teens or twenties in good health.

The rearrangement joins TRBV19 to TRBJ2-7, with 10 bases that match TRBD1. Germline-derived CDR1 and CDR2 are LNHDA and SQIVND (reference sequence). The J segment lost 7 bases and the V segment lost 4 bases, leaving 7 bases of the junction unmatched. The length of the CDR3 is 14 residues. CDR3 loop: CASSRRGQGEEQYF. CDR3 sequence (DNA): TGTGCCAGTAGTAGGCGTGGACAGGGGGAGGAGCAGTACTTC.

This rearrangement joins TRBV18 to TRBJ1-2; D possibly corresponds to TRBD1 (5 bases). The germline CDR1 and CDR2 sequences are KGHSH and LQKENI. The germline V and J ends were trimmed by 6 bases and 7 bases, with 15 bases remaining between them. The CDR3 totals 13 residues. CDR3 in amino acids: CASSPDMPGGYTF. The CDR3 DNA follows: TGTGCCAGCTCTCCGGACATGCCGGGTGGCTACACCTTC.

The chain couples TRBV6-5 to TRBJ2-2, with TRBD1 matching over 7 bases. CDR1 is MNHEY, CDR2 SVGAGI, per germline. With 2 bases clipped from V and 0 bases from J, the junction kept 0 bases outside the gene matches. CDR3 length: 15 residues. Here the CDR3 reads CASSYGTANTGELFF. The CDR3 DNA sequence: TGTGCCAGCAGTTACGGGACAGCGAACACCGGGGAGCTGTTTTTT.

This clone was observed a few times. This chain links TRBV30 with TRBJ2-7; 10 positions match TRBD2. Germline V lookup: CDR1 GTSNPN, CDR2 SVGIG (reference sequence). V lost 4 bases to trimming and J lost 0 bases; unmatched junction nucleotides: 9. The CDR3 totals 16 residues. For the CDR3, the DNA is TGTGCCTGGACTCTAGCGGGGGCCGTAGTCTCCTACGAGCAGTACTTC. Protein product: CAWTLAGAVVSYEQYF.

This clone has a handful of counts. The J gene is TRBJ1-2, the V gene TRBV6-1, with D perhaps TRBD1 (5 bases). Germline loops: CDR1 MNHNS, CDR2 SASEGT. This CDR3 is built from 14 residues. V lost 1 base to trimming and J lost 2 bases, with 8 bases between them. The CDR3 reads CASSEGQINYGYTF. CDR3 bases: TGTGCCAGCAGTGAAGGACAGATAAACTATGGCTACACCTTC.

This clone was observed a handful of times. The chain is built from TRBV7-8 and TRBJ2-7, with D perhaps TRBD2 (6 bases). The CDR3 is 17 amino acids. V shed 2 bases and J shed 0 bases, with 17 bases lying between them. Germline CDR1 reads SGHVS; CDR2 reads FQNEAQ. CDR3 bases: TGTGCCAGCAGCTTACCCAGCGGAGGACTAAACTCCTACGAGCAGTACTTC. Encoded protein: CASSLPSGGLNSYEQYF.

The chain employs TRBV9 and TRBJ2-2; D gene ambiguous. Trimming removed 0 bases from V and 7 bases from J, with 16 bases in between. The CDR3 covers 16 residues. The germline gives CDR1 SGDLS, CDR2 YYNGEE. In DNA form, the CDR3 reads TGTGCCAGCAGCGTAGTTGTCGGATTGTCAGGCGGGGAGCTGTTTTTT. Translated, it gives CASSVVVGLSGGELFF.

The sample holds a few counts of this clone. The rearrangement uses TRBV5-1 and TRBJ2-1; 11 bases line up with TRBD2. The CDR3 is made up of 16 amino acids. In germline, CDR1 is SGHRS, CDR2 YFSETQ. J was trimmed by 5 bases and V by 2 bases; bases with no gene match: 6. The CDR3 DNA sequence: TGCGCCAGCAGCTTCGGTAGCGGGGGGGCCCACAATGAGCAGTTCTTC. It is translated as CASSFGSGGAHNEQFF. Together with reference TRBV5-1 and TRBJ2-1, the CDR3 gives the full variable domain: KAGVTQTPRYLIKTRGQQVTLSCSPISGHRSVSWYQQTPGQGLQFLFEYFSETQRNKGNFPGRFSGRQFSNSRSEMNVSTLELGDSALYLCASSFGSGGAHNEQFFGPGTRLTVL.

This clone was counted a few times. The rearrangement links TRBV11-2 to TRBJ2-7; maybe TRBD1 (5 bases). This CDR3 is 14 amino acids long. The germline V gene has CDR1 SGHAT and CDR2 FQNNGV. V lost 5 bases to trimming and J lost 3 bases, with 14 bases between them. The CDR3: CASSVNRGSYEQYF. CDR3 nucleotides: TGTGCCAGCAGCGTCAATAGGGGTAGCTACGAGCAGTACTTC. Filled out from reference TRBV11-2 and TRBJ2-7, the complete variable domain reads EAGVAQSPRYKIIEKRQSVAFWCNPISGHATLYWYQQILGQGPKLLIQFQNNGVVDDSQLPKDRFSAERLKGVDSTLKIQPAKLEDSAVYLCASSVNRGSYEQYFGPGTRLTVT.